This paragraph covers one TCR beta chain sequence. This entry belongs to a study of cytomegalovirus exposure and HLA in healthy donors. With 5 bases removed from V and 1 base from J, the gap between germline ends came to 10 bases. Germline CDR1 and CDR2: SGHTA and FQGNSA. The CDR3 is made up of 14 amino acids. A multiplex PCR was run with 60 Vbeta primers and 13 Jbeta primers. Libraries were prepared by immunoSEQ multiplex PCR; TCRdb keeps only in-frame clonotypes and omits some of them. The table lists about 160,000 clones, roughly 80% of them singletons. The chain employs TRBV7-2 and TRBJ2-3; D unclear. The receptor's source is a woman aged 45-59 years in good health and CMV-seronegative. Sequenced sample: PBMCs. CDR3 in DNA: TGTGCCAGCAGCCTCCGGTTGGGCACAGATACGCAGTATTTT. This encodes CASSLRLGTDTQYF.